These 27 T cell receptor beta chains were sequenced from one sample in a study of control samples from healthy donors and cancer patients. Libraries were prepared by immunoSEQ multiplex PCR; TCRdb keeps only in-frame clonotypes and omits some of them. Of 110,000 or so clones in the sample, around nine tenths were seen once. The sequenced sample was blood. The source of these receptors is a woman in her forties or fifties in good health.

CDR3 in amino acids: CASRPGLAGGGNEQFF. The DNA for the CDR3 is TGTGCCAGTAGACCCGGACTAGCGGGAGGAGGCAATGAGCAGTTCTTC. The chain joins TRBV19 to TRBJ2-1; 14 nucleotides line up with TRBD2. Per the germline V gene, CDR1 is LNHDA and CDR2 is SQIVND (reference sequence). This CDR3 has 16 amino acids. The J segment lost 6 bases and the V segment lost 6 bases, leaving 7 bases of the junction unmatched.

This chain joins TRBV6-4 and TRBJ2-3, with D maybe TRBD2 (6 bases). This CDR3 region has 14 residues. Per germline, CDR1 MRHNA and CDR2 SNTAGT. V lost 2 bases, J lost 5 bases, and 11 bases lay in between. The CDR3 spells CASSDGNGGDTQYF. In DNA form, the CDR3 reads TGTGCCAGCAGTGACGGGAACGGGGGAGATACGCAGTATTTT.

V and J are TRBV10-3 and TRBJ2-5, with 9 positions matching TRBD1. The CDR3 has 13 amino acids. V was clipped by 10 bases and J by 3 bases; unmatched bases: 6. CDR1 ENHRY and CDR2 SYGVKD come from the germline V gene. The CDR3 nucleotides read TGTGCCACGAACAGGGGGCTTGAAGAGACCCAGTACTTC. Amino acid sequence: CATNRGLEETQYF.

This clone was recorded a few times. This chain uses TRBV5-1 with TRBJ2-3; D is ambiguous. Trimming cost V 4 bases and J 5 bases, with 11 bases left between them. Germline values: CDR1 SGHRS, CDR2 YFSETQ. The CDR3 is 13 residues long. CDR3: CASSLDTGDTQYF. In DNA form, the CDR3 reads TGCGCCAGCAGCCTAGACACCGGAGATACGCAGTATTTT. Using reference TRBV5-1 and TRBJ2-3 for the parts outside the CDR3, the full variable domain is KAGVTQTPRYLIKTRGQQVTLSCSPISGHRSVSWYQQTPGQGLQFLFEYFSETQRNKGNFPGRFSGRQFSNSRSEMNVSTLELGDSALYLCASSLDTGDTQYFGPGTRLTVL.

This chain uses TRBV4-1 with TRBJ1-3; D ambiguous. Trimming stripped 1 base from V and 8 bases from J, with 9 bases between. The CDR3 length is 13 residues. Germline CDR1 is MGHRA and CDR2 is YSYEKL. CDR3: CASSQVEGDTIYF. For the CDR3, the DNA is TGCGCCAGCAGCCAAGTGGAGGGAGACACCATATATTTT.

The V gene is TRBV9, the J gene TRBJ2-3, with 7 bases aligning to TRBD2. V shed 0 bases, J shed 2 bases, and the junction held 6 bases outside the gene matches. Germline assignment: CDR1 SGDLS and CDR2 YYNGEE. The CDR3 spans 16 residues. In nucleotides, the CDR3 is TGTGCCAGCAGCGTAGAGAGGGAGGGGAACACAGATACGCAGTATTTT. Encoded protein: CASSVEREGNTDTQYF. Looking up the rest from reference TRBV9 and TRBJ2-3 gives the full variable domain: DSGVTQTPKHLITATGQRVTLRCSPRSGDLSVYWYQQSLDQGLQFLIQYYNGEERAKGNILERFSAQQFPDLHSELNLSSLELGDSALYFCASSVEREGNTDTQYFGPGTRLTVL.

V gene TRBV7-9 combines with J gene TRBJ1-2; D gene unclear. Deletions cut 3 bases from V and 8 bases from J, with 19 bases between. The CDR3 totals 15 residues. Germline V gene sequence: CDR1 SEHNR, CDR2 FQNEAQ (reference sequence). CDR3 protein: CASSFDLGFSGGYTF. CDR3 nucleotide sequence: TGTGCCAGCAGCTTCGACCTAGGGTTCAGCGGCGGCTACACCTTC.

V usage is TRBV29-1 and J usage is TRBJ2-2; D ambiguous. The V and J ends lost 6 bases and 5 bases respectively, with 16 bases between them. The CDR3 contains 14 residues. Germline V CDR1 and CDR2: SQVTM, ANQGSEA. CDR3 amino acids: CSVGSSSRTGELFF. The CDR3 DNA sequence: TGCAGCGTAGGGTCCTCATCGAGAACCGGGGAGCTGTTTTTT.

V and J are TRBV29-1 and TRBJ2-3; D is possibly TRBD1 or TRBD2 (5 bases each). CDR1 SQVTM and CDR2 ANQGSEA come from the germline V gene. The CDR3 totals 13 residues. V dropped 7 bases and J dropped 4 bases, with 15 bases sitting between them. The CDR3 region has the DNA TGCAGCGCTGAGGGCAGGGCCCCAGATACGCAGTATTTT. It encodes CSAEGRAPDTQYF.

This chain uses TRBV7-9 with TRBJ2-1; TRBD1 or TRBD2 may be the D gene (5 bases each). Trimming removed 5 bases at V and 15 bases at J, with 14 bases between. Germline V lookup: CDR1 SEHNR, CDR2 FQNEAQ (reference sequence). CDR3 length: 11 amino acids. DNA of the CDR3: TGTGCCAGCAGCCAGGGAGCCCGGCGGTTCTTC. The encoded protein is CASSQGARRFF.

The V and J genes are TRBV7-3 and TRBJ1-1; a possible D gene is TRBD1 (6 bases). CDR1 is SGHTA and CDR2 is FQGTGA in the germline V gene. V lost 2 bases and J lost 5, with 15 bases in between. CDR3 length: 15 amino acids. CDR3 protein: CASSLVHSGATEAFF. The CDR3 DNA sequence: TGTGCCAGCAGCTTAGTTCATTCGGGGGCAACTGAAGCTTTCTTT. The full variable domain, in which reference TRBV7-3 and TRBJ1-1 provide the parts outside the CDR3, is GAGVSQTPSNKVTEKGKYVELRCDPISGHTALYWYRQSLGQGPEFLIYFQGTGAADDSGLPNDRFFAVRPEGSVSTLKIQRTERGDSAVYLCASSLVHSGATEAFFGQGTRLTVV.

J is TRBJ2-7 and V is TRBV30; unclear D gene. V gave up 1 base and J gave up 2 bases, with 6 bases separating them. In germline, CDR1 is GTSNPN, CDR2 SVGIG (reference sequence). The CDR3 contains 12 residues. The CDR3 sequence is CAWSGVPYEQYF. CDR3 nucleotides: TGTGCCTGGAGTGGCGTCCCCTACGAGCAGTACTTC.

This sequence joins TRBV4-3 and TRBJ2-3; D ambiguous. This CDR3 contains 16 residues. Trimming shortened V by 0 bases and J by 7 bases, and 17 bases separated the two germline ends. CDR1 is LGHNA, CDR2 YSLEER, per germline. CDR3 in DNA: TGCGCCAGCAGCCAAGATACAGCTGGCTACGTAAATACGCAGTATTTT. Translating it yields CASSQDTAGYVNTQYF.

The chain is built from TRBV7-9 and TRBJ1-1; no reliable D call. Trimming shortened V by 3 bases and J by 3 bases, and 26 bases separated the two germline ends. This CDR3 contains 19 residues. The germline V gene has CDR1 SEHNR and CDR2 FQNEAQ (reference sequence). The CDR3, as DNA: TGTGCCAGCAGCTTTTTAATACCTTCGAGTCGGGGTGTTTACACTGAAGCTTTCTTT. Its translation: CASSFLIPSSRGVYTEAFF.

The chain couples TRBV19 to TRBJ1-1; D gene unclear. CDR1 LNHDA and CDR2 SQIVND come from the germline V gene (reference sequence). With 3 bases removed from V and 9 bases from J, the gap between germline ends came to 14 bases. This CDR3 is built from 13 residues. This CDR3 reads CASSIIEGGKAFF. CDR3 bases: TGTGCCAGTAGTATTATTGAGGGAGGTAAAGCTTTCTTT.

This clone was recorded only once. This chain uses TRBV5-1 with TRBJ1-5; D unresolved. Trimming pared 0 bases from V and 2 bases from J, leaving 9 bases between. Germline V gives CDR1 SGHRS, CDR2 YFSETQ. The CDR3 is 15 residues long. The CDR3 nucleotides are TGCGCCAGCAGCTTGGACGGTGGGGGCAATCAGCCCCAGCATTTT. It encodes CASSLDGGGNQPQHF.

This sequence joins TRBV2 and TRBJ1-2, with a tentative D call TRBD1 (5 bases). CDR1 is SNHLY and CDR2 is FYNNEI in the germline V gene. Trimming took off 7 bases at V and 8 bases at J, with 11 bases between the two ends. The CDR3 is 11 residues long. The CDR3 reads CASNRGGGYTF. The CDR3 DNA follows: TGTGCCAGCAATAGGGGCGGCGGCTACACCTTC.

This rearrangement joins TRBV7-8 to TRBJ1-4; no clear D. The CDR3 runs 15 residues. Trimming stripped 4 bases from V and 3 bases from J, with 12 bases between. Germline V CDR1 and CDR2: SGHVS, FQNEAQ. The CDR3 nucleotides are TGTGCCAGCAGCTCAAACAGCCTAGCTAATGAAAAACTGTTTTTT. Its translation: CASSSNSLANEKLFF. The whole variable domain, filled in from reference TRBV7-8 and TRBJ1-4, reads GAGVSQSPRYKVAKRGQDVALRCDPISGHVSLFWYQQALGQGPEFLTYFQNEAQLDKSGLPSDRFFAERPEGSVSTLKIQRTQQEDSAVYLCASSSNSLANEKLFFGSGTQLSVL.

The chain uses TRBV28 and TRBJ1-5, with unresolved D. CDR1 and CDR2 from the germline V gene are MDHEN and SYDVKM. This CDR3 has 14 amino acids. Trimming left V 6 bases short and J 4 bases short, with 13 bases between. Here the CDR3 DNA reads TGTGCCAGCAGGAGGTCGGGTAGGAATCAGCCCCAGCATTTT. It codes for CASRRSGRNQPQHF.

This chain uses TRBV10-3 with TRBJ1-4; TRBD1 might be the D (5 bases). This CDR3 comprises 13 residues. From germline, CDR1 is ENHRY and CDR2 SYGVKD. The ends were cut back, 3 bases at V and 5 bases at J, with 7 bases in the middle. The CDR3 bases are TGTGCCATCAGTGACCGGGGGAATGAAAAACTGTTTTTT. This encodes CAISDRGNEKLFF.

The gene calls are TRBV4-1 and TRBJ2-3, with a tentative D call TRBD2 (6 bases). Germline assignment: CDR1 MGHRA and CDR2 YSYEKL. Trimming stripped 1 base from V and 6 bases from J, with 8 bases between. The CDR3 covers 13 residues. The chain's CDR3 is CASSQGGVDTQYF. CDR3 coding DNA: TGCGCCAGCAGCCAAGGGGGGGTCGATACGCAGTATTTT.

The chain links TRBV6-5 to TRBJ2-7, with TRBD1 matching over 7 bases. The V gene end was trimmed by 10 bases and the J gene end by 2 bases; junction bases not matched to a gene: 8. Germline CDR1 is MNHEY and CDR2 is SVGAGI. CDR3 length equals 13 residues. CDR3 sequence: CATVDRNAYEQYV. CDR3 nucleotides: TGTGCCACCGTGGACAGGAATGCCTACGAGCAGTACGTC.

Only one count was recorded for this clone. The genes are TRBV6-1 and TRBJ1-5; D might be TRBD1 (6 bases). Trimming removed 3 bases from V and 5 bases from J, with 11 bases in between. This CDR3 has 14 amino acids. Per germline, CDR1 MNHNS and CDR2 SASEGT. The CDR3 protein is CASSEDSLYQPQHF. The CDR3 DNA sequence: TGTGCCAGCAGTGAGGACAGCCTTTATCAGCCCCAGCATTTT.

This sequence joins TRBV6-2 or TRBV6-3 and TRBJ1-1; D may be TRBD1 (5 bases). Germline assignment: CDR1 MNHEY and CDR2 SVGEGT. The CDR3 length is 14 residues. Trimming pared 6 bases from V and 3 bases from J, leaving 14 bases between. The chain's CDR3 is CASSPGGVDTEAFF. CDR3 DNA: TGTGCCAGCAGCCCTGGGGGGGTTGACACTGAAGCTTTCTTT.

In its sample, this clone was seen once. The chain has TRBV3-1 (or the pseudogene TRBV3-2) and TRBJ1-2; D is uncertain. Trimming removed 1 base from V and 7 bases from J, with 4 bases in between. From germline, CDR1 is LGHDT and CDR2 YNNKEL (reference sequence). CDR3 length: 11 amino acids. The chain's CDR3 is CASSQGAGYTF. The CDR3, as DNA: TGTGCCAGCAGCCAAGGCGCTGGCTACACCTTC.

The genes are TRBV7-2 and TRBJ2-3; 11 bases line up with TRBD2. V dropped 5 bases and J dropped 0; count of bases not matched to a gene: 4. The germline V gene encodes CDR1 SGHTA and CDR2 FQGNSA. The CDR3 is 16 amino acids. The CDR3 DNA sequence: TGTGCCAGCAGCAGTAGCGGGAGGGCTAGCACAGATACGCAGTATTTT. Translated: CASSSSGRASTDTQYF.

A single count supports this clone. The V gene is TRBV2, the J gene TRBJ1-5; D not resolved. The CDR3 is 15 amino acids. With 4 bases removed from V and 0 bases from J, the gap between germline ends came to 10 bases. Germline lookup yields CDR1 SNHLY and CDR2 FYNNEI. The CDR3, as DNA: TGTGCCAGCAGTGCGACACGAAATAGCAATCAGCCCCAGCATTTT. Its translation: CASSATRNSNQPQHF.